One sample yielded the 23 T cell receptor beta chains listed below, sequenced in a study of T cell repertoires in cytomegalovirus infection. TCRdb re-analysed the reads in MiXCR, keeping a single row per CDR3 protein. The sample contains about 500,000 distinct CDR3 sequences, 33% of which appear only once. These receptors' antigens are unknown. Specimen: cultured PBMCs, collected from culture after CMV antigen stimulation. Receptors originate from a human donor in good health (CMV status not recorded). Some clones in this sample may be carry-over from other donors' samples.

The chain couples TRBV7-2 to TRBJ2-7, with 13 bases identical to TRBD2. Germline-derived CDR1 and CDR2 are SGHTA and FQGNSA. Losses at the gene ends were 1 base for V and 1 base for J; bases not matched to a gene: 7. The CDR3 is 18 residues long. The CDR3 loop is CASSLGGLAGWVSYEQYF. The CDR3 coding sequence is TGTGCCAGCAGCTTAGGGGGACTAGCGGGATGGGTGTCCTACGAGCAGTACTTC.

This clonotype was recorded many times. The V call is TRBV7-2, the J call TRBJ2-7; 7 nucleotides match TRBD1. The V and J ends lost 4 bases and 2 bases, in that order; junction bases with no gene match: 8. Germline V gene data show CDR1 as SGHTA and CDR2 as FQGNSA. The CDR3 contains 15 residues. The CDR3 sequence: CASSSYGTAPYEQYF. The CDR3 region has the DNA TGTGCCAGCAGCTCTTACGGGACAGCACCCTACGAGCAGTACTTC.

This clonotype was counted only a few times. CDR3 sequence (DNA): TGTGCCAGCAGTTACGGTGCGGGACAGGGCAACACTGAAGCTTTCTTT. Encoded protein: CASSYGAGQGNTEAFF. This chain joins TRBV6-2 or TRBV6-3 and TRBJ1-1, with TRBD1 matching 9 bases. With V trimmed by 2 bases and J by 2 bases, 6 bases remained unmatched. The CDR3 totals 16 residues. CDR1 MNHEY and CDR2 SVGEGT come from the germline V gene.

This chain links TRBV28 with TRBJ1-2; 8 bases fit TRBD1. The V gene end was trimmed by 4 bases and the J gene end by 2 bases; junction bases not matched to a gene: 9. CDR1 and CDR2 (germline): MDHEN, SYDVKM. The CDR3 covers 16 residues. In nucleotides, the CDR3 is TGTGCCAGCAGTTCCGCCGGGACAGGCCCCAACTATGGCTACACCTTC. Amino acid sequence: CASSSAGTGPNYGYTF.

This clonotype was detected only a few times. The V gene is TRBV28, the J gene TRBJ2-1; D gene uncertain. The V end was cut by 5 bases, the J end by 8 bases, with 28 bases between. The CDR3 sequence is 18 residues long. CDR1 and CDR2 (germline): MDHEN, SYDVKM. CDR3 in DNA: TGTGCCAGCAGTCCTTATACGGCCGACCCTACCTCCCTGGATGAGCAGTTCTTC. As protein: CASSPYTADPTSLDEQFF.

The chain recombines TRBV7-2 with TRBJ1-1, with TRBD1 matching 7 bases. CDR1 is SGHTA and CDR2 is FQGNSA in the germline V gene. This CDR3 is 13 amino acids long. In DNA, the CDR3 is TGTGCGGAGGCACAGGGGATGAACACTGAAGCTTTCTTT. It is translated as CAEAQGMNTEAFF.

The V gene is TRBV2, the J gene TRBJ2-1; D is undetermined. Germline values: CDR1 SNHLY, CDR2 FYNNEI. Trimming shortened V by 5 bases and J by 5 bases, and 4 bases separated the two germline ends. This CDR3 has 11 amino acids. The CDR3 protein is CASSQHNEQFF. The CDR3 DNA reads as TGTGCCAGCAGTCAGCACAATGAGCAGTTCTTC.

The chain has TRBV11-2 and TRBJ1-5; weak D call: TRBD1 (5 bases). Trimming left V 3 bases short and J 0 bases short, with 18 bases between. Germline CDR1 is SGHAT and CDR2 is FQNNGV. The CDR3 sequence is 18 residues long. CDR3 residues: CASSLVDREGNSNQPQHF. The DNA of the CDR3 is TGTGCCAGCAGCTTGGTAGACAGAGAAGGAAATAGCAATCAGCCCCAGCATTTT. Drawing the rest from reference TRBV11-2 and TRBJ1-5, the complete variable domain is EAGVAQSPRYKIIEKRQSVAFWCNPISGHATLYWYQQILGQGPKLLIQFQNNGVVDDSQLPKDRFSAERLKGVDSTLKIQPAKLEDSAVYLCASSLVDREGNSNQPQHFGDGTRLSIL.

This clonotype was seen a handful of times. The genes are TRBV7-2 and TRBJ2-5, with TRBD2 matching 12 bases. This CDR3 is 17 amino acids long. Germline V lookup: CDR1 SGHTA, CDR2 FQGNSA. The junction had 5 bases not matched to a gene; V was cut back by 1 base and J by 2 bases. Written as DNA, the CDR3 is TGTGCCAGCAGCTTAGGCCTAGCGGGAGGGGATCAAGAGACCCAGTACTTC. It encodes CASSLGLAGGDQETQYF.

The chain joins TRBV11-2 to TRBJ2-3; TRBD1 matches 7 bases. Germline V lookup: CDR1 SGHAT, CDR2 FQNNGV. V shed 2 bases, J shed 2 bases, and the junction held 4 bases outside the gene matches. CDR3 length: 15 residues. As DNA, the CDR3 is TGTGCCAGCAGCTTAAAAGGGACAGACACAGATACGCAGTATTTT. It yields the protein CASSLKGTDTDTQYF.

The chain employs TRBV7-2 and TRBJ1-2, with D perhaps TRBD1 (5 bases). This CDR3 comprises 16 residues. Trimming cost V 8 bases and J 0 bases, with 19 bases left between them. The germline gives CDR1 SGHTA, CDR2 FQGNSA. Here the CDR3 DNA reads TGTGCCAGCCGAATTAGCGTAGGGACCCCTAACTATGGCTACACCTTC. It is translated as CASRISVGTPNYGYTF.

This clonotype was counted between two and nine times. The CDR3: CASGIRTGINTEAFF. CDR3 nucleotides: TGTGCTAGTGGCATAAGGACAGGAATAAACACTGAAGCTTTCTTT. The chain employs TRBV12-5 and TRBJ1-1; TRBD1 aligns across 7 bases. The CDR3 loop spans 15 amino acids. Trimming cost V 6 bases and J 2 bases; bases outside gene matches: 9. Germline CDR1 and CDR2: LGHNT and FRNRAP.

This clonotype appeared a few times. The genes are TRBV6-4 and TRBJ2-1; 8 nucleotides agree with TRBD2. Germline assignment: CDR1 MRHNA and CDR2 SNTAGT. J lost 0 bases, V lost 2 bases, and 3 bases had no gene match. This CDR3 contains 16 residues. This CDR3 is CASSDISGGSYNEQFF. The CDR3 bases are TGTGCCAGCAGTGACATAAGCGGGGGCTCCTACAATGAGCAGTTCTTC.

V and J are TRBV2 and TRBJ2-7; D possibly corresponds to TRBD2 (6 bases). Between the trimmed V and J ends, which lost 7 bases and 3 bases, there was a span of 16 bases. The CDR3 is made up of 14 amino acids. Germline CDR1 and CDR2: SNHLY and FYNNEI. CDR3 sequence reads: CASIRGGTRYEQYF. CDR3 DNA: TGTGCCAGCATTAGAGGTGGGACTCGCTACGAGCAGTACTTC. Full variable domain (remainder filled in from reference TRBV2 and TRBJ2-7): EPEVTQTPSHQVTQMGQEVILRCVPISNHLYFYWYRQILGQKVEFLVSFYNNEISEKSEIFDDQFSVERPDGSNFTLKIRSTKLEDSAMYFCASIRGGTRYEQYFGPGTRLTVT.

The chain employs TRBV4-3 and TRBJ2-2; TRBD1 aligns across 8 bases. With 1 base clipped from V and 5 bases from J, the junction kept 6 bases outside the gene matches. Germline assignment: CDR1 LGHNA and CDR2 YSLEER. This CDR3 is built from 16 residues. This CDR3 reads CASSQGWTGQTGELFF. The CDR3 DNA is TGCGCCAGCAGCCAAGGGTGGACAGGGCAAACCGGGGAGCTGTTTTTT.

This clonotype was seen a handful of times. V gene TRBV5-1 combines with J gene TRBJ1-2, with a weak D call TRBD1 (5 bases). The germline CDR1 and CDR2 sequences are SGHRS and YFSETQ. The CDR3 length is 15 residues. V shed 2 bases and J shed 3 bases, with 14 bases lying between them. The CDR3 sequence is CASSFVGGVDYGYTF. Here the CDR3 DNA reads TGCGCCAGCAGCTTCGTAGGAGGGGTGGACTATGGCTACACCTTC.

This clonotype was seen a few times. The chain uses TRBV12-3 or TRBV12-4 and TRBJ1-3; unclear D gene. The CDR3 is 14 amino acids. Trimming stripped 6 bases from V and 1 base from J, with 10 bases between. CDR3 amino acids: CASRTMGSGNTIYF. In DNA form, the CDR3 reads TGTGCCAGCAGGACGATGGGATCTGGAAACACCATATATTTT.

The chain carries TRBV11-2 and TRBJ2-1; 11 bases agree with TRBD2. Germline V gene sequence: CDR1 SGHAT, CDR2 FQNNGV. V lost 5 bases, J lost 7 bases, and 10 bases stayed unmatched. The CDR3 extends over 16 amino acids. For the CDR3, the DNA is TGTGCCAGCAGCCCGCGAATAGCGGGAGGGTGGAATGAGCAGTTCTTC. As protein: CASSPRIAGGWNEQFF.

This clonotype was detected a few times. The V gene is TRBV28, the J gene TRBJ1-1; 7 bases match TRBD1. Looked up from germline, CDR1 is MDHEN and CDR2 is SYDVKM. Losses at the gene ends were 6 bases for V and 1 base for J; bases not matched to a gene: 14. The CDR3 runs 17 residues. The CDR3 DNA reads as TGTGCCAGCAGCTGGGATGAGGAGGGGGCGAGGAACACTGAAGCTTTCTTT. This encodes CASSWDEEGARNTEAFF.

The chain combines TRBV7-3 with TRBJ2-7, with D possibly matching TRBD2 (6 bases). Germline V lookup: CDR1 SGHTA, CDR2 FQGTGA. Between the trimmed V and J ends, which lost 5 bases and 0 bases, there was a span of 11 bases. This CDR3 spans 14 amino acids. The CDR3, as DNA: TGTGCCAGCAGCCAGGGAGGTATCTCCTACGAGCAGTACTTC. This codes for CASSQGGISYEQYF.

This chain links TRBV11-2 with TRBJ2-5, with 8 bases that match TRBD2. The CDR3 extends over 16 amino acids. Germline CDR1 reads SGHAT; CDR2 reads FQNNGV. Trimming removed 1 base from V and 1 base from J; junction bases left unmatched: 5. For the CDR3, the DNA is TGTGCCAGCAGCTTAGCCCCCGGGGGGGTCCAAGAGACCCAGTACTTC. This translates into CASSLAPGGVQETQYF.

The table lists this clonotype with many counts. V is TRBV19 and J is TRBJ1-1; 8 nucleotides align to TRBD1. Germline CDR1 and CDR2: LNHDA and SQIVND (reference sequence). The J segment lost 10 bases and the V segment lost 3 bases, leaving 7 bases of the junction unmatched. There are 13 residues in the CDR3. CDR3 sequence (DNA): TGTGCCAGTAGTATGGACAGGGAAAAGGCAGCTTTCTTT. Its translation: CASSMDREKAAFF.

The CDR3 DNA reads as TGTGCCAGCAGTACCTCCTATAGCAATCAGCCCCAGCATTTT. Translating it yields CASSTSYSNQPQHF. The rearrangement uses TRBV12-3 or TRBV12-4 and TRBJ1-5; no clear D. The CDR3 is 14 residues long. The V end lost 5 bases, the J end lost 0 bases, and 8 bases lay between the germline ends.